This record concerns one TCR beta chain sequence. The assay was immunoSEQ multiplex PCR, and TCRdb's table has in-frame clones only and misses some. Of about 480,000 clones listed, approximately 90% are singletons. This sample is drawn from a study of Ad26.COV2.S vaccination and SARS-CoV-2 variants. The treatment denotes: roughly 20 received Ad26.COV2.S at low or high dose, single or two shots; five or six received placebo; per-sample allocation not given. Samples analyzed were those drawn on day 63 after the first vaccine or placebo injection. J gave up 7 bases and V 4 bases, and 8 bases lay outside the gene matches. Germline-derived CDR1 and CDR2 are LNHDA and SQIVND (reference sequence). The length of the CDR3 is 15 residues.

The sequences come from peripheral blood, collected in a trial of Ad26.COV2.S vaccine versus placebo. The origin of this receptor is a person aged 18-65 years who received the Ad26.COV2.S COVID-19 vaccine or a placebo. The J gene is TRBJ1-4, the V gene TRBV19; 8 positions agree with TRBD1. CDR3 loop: CASSTWTGSSEKLFF. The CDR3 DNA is TGTGCCAGTAGTACGTGGACAGGGAGTAGTGAAAAACTGTTTTTT.